A single sample gave rise to the 9 T cell receptor beta chains below, sequenced in a study of blood T cell repertoires in COVID-19. Repertoires were generated with immunoSEQ multiplex PCR, while TCRdb's copy carries only in-frame clones and drops some. This table has about 160,000 clones, 85% to 95% appearing once. The sample comprised peripheral blood. The receptors stem from a woman aged 60-75 years with COVID-19, enrolled during active disease.

The V call is TRBV6-1, the J call TRBJ2-5; D might be TRBD1 (6 bases). Trimming left V 2 bases short and J 7 bases short, with 14 bases between. Germline V gene sequence: CDR1 MNHNS, CDR2 SASEGT. The CDR3 runs 14 residues. The CDR3 coding sequence is TGTGCCAGCAGTGAAAACAGGGCGTGGCGGACCCAGTACTTC. The encoded protein is CASSENRAWRTQYF.

The gene calls are TRBV5-1 and TRBJ2-3, with 11 bases fitting TRBD2. Losses at the gene ends were 4 bases for V and 0 bases for J; bases not matched to a gene: 4. Germline lookup yields CDR1 SGHRS and CDR2 YFSETQ. The CDR3 sequence is 16 residues long. The CDR3 spells CASSQLAGGSTDTQYF. CDR3 sequence (DNA): TGCGCCAGCAGCCAGCTAGCGGGGGGTAGCACAGATACGCAGTATTTT.

The table lists this clone with a count of one. The chain employs TRBV5-1 and TRBJ2-3; a weak D match, TRBD1 (5 bases). CDR1 is SGHRS and CDR2 is YFSETQ in the germline V gene. V was cut by 5 bases and J by 2 bases, with 18 bases left in between. The CDR3 consists of 16 residues. This chain's CDR3 is CASSELRQPNTDTQYF. CDR3 nucleotide sequence: TGCGCCAGCAGTGAGTTAAGACAGCCTAACACAGATACGCAGTATTTT.

The chain couples TRBV7-2 to TRBJ1-2; no definite D call. This CDR3 has 13 amino acids. Trimming shortened V by 0 bases and J by 6 bases, and 8 bases separated the two germline ends. Germline V gene lookup returns CDR1 SGHTA and CDR2 FQGNSA. CDR3 DNA: TGTGCCAGCAGCTTAGCGGCAGGTGATGGCTACACCTTC. Its translation: CASSLAAGDGYTF.

This chain joins TRBV5-1 and TRBJ1-1, with 8 bases aligning to TRBD1. V dropped 4 bases and J dropped 11; count of bases not matched to a gene: 7. The CDR3 is 12 amino acids. CDR1 is SGHRS, CDR2 YFSETQ, per germline. CDR3 sequence (DNA): TGCGCCAGCAGCAACCTACAGGGGGATGCTTTCTTT. Protein: CASSNLQGDAFF.

The chain carries TRBV7-3 and TRBJ2-1, with 10 bases that match TRBD2. Germline trimming cut 5 bases from V and 2 bases from J; bases unmatched to any gene: 6. The CDR3 contains 16 residues. Germline assignment: CDR1 SGHTA and CDR2 FQGTGA. The CDR3 protein is CASSQAGGLPYNEQFF. The CDR3 DNA reads TGTGCCAGCAGCCAAGCGGGGGGGCTCCCCTACAATGAGCAGTTCTTC.

This chain's CDR3 is CASRRQHSNTEAFF. The DNA of the CDR3 is TGTGCCAGTAGGCGACAGCATAGTAACACTGAAGCTTTCTTT. The gene calls are TRBV19 and TRBJ1-1; tentatively, D is TRBD1 (5 bases). V was trimmed by 6 bases and J by 2 bases, leaving 13 bases between them. Germline CDR1 reads LNHDA; CDR2 reads SQIVND (reference sequence). The CDR3 contains 14 residues.

For the CDR3, the DNA is TGTGCCAGCTCACCCCGTAGTGATGGAGGGGACTATGGCTACACCTTC. Translation: CASSPRSDGGDYGYTF. The gene calls are TRBV18 and TRBJ1-2; tentative D call: TRBD1 (5 bases). Germline V gene sequence: CDR1 KGHSH, CDR2 LQKENI. Trimming pared 3 bases from V and 3 bases from J, leaving 17 bases between. This CDR3 has 16 residues.

J is TRBJ2-2 and V is TRBV29-1, with D perhaps matching TRBD2 (6 bases). The CDR3 has 14 residues. Per the germline V gene, CDR1 is SQVTM and CDR2 is ANQGSEA. V was pared by 1 base and J by 5 bases, with 11 bases between. The CDR3 region is CSVEVLALTGELFF. DNA of the CDR3: TGCAGCGTTGAAGTCCTAGCGTTAACCGGGGAGCTGTTTTTT.